These 25 T cell receptor beta chains came from one sample sequenced in a study of cytomegalovirus exposure and HLA in healthy donors (dated by TCRdb to about 2017). The receptor library was made with the immunoSEQ multiplex PCR assay. For the multiplex PCR, a mixture combining 60 forward primers for TCR Vbeta segments and 13 reverse primers for TCR Jbeta segments was used. TCRdb retrieved this table from immuneACCESS and kept in-frame rearrangements only. Not all clones are present; in checked studies, unresolved V genes account for under half, and no reason is known for the remainder. The sample's table covers more than 130,000 clones. The top ten clonotypes cover 2.7% of the sample. Sequenced: PBMCs. The source of these receptors is a middle-aged man in good health and CMV-seronegative.

This chain joins TRBV15 and TRBJ2-7; no reliable D call. The CDR3 totals 14 residues. The V end lost 2 bases, the J end lost 4 bases, and 12 bases lay between the germline ends. Germline V gene lookup returns CDR1 LNHNV and CDR2 YYDKDF (reference sequence). CDR3 sequence (DNA): TGTGCCACCAGCAGAACTCGGAGTGGGTACGAGCAGTACTTC. It translates to CATSRTRSGYEQYF.

This rearrangement joins TRBV2 to TRBJ2-5; 10 bases match TRBD2. Germline CDR1 is SNHLY and CDR2 is FYNNEI. CDR3 size: 15 residues. The ends lost 7 bases at V and 5 bases at J; junction bases unmatched: 10. CDR3 sequence: CASTWSGGAGETQYF. The CDR3 DNA follows: TGTGCCAGCACTTGGAGCGGGGGGGCGGGGGAGACCCAGTACTTC.

The chain recombines TRBV5-6 with TRBJ2-2; 12 bases fit TRBD2. The germline gives CDR1 SGHDT, CDR2 YYEEEE. V lost 4 bases, J lost 5 bases, and 12 bases stayed unmatched. CDR3 length: 18 amino acids. The CDR3 DNA follows: TGTGCCAGCAGCCTCCGGACTAGCGGGGTCCCGAGGACCGGGGAGCTGTTTTTT. Translating it yields CASSLRTSGVPRTGELFF.

V and J are TRBV4-3 and TRBJ2-2, with 8 bases identical to TRBD2. The germline gives CDR1 LGHNA, CDR2 YSLEER. The CDR3 is 19 residues long. Trimming took 0 bases from V and 4 from J; bases not matched to a gene: 13. The CDR3 coding sequence is TGCGCCAGCAGCCAAGACCCGGGGGGGCTCCGGAGTGGCACCGGGGAGCTGTTTTTT. This sequence encodes CASSQDPGGLRSGTGELFF.

CDR3 residues: CASSDRRDKNTEAFF. CDR3 DNA: TGTGCCAGCAGTGATCGCCGGGACAAGAACACTGAAGCTTTCTTT. The rearrangement uses TRBV2 and TRBJ1-1, with D tentatively TRBD1 (6 bases). V was trimmed by 3 bases and J by 1 base, leaving 12 bases between them. Germline loops: CDR1 SNHLY, CDR2 FYNNEI. CDR3 length: 15 residues.

V usage is TRBV4-2 and J usage is TRBJ2-5; possible D gene TRBD1, 6 bases. The DNA matches TRBJ2-7 better at its end, which makes the J call doubtful. Per germline, CDR1 LGHNA and CDR2 YNFKEQ. The CDR3 length is 14 residues. CDR3 nucleotide sequence: TGTGCCAGCAGCCAATCCAGGGGACCCTACGAGCAGTACTTC. Translated: CASSQSRGPYEQYF.

This chain links TRBV18 with TRBJ1-1; a weak D match, TRBD1 (5 bases). The germline CDR1 and CDR2 sequences are KGHSH and LQKENI. The CDR3 is 13 amino acids. V was cut by 2 bases and J by 5 bases, with 9 bases left in between. CDR3 DNA: TGTGCCAGCTCACCATCCAGGGTTACTGAAGCTTTCTTT. It yields the protein CASSPSRVTEAFF. The full variable domain, its missing parts supplied by reference TRBV18 and TRBJ1-1, is NAGVMQNPRHLVRRRGQEARLRCSPMKGHSHVYWYRQLPEEGLKFMVYLQKENIIDESGMPKERFSAEFPKEGPSILRIQQVVRGDSAAYFCASSPSRVTEAFFGQGTRLTVV.

The chain is built from TRBV19 and TRBJ2-1; TRBD2 aligns across 7 bases. Germline-derived CDR1 and CDR2 are LNHDA and SQIVND (reference sequence). The CDR3 is 16 residues long. Trimming at V came to 9 bases and at J to 2 bases, leaving 13 bases not matched to a gene. This chain's CDR3 is CASGDYLTSTYNEQFF. The CDR3 nucleotides read TGTGCCAGCGGGGACTACCTTACGTCAACCTACAATGAGCAGTTCTTC.

The V gene is TRBV6-1, the J gene TRBJ1-2, with 7 bases that match TRBD1. This CDR3 has 13 amino acids. The V segment lost 6 bases and the J segment 6 bases; nucleotides outside the gene matches: 7. Germline V gives CDR1 MNHNS, CDR2 SASEGT. The CDR3 DNA is TGTGCCAGCAGCCCTACAGGGGTGGATGGCTACACCTTC. As protein: CASSPTGVDGYTF.

The rearrangement links TRBV25-1 to TRBJ2-7; 10 nucleotides align to TRBD2. The germline gives CDR1 MGHDK, CDR2 SYGVNS. The CDR3 spans 17 residues. V lost 0 bases and J lost 0; bases outside the gene matches: 5. The CDR3 spells CASSEYAASGSSYEQYF. CDR3 DNA sequence: TGTGCCAGCAGTGAATATGCGGCTAGCGGGAGCTCCTACGAGCAGTACTTC.

The chain couples TRBV28 to TRBJ2-7; 7 bases are shared with TRBD1. The CDR3 has 14 amino acids. Germline V gene sequence: CDR1 MDHEN, CDR2 SYDVKM. V shed 2 bases, J shed 0 bases, and the junction held 1 base outside the gene matches. CDR3 in DNA: TGTGCCAGCAGTTTAGCAGGGGGCTCCTACGAGCAGTACTTC. Translated: CASSLAGGSYEQYF.

CDR3 sequence: CASSETGSGANVLTF. In DNA, the CDR3 is TGTGCCAGCAGTGAAACAGGGTCTGGGGCCAACGTCCTGACTTTC. The chain recombines TRBV6-1 with TRBJ2-6; TRBD1 might be the D (6 bases). Germline V gene data show CDR1 as MNHNS and CDR2 as SASEGT. The ends were cut back, 2 bases at V and 1 base at J, with 6 bases in the middle. This CDR3 contains 15 residues.

The V call is TRBV28, the J call TRBJ1-4; 7 bases align to TRBD1. The V gene's germline CDR1 is MDHEN and CDR2 SYDVKM. This CDR3 region has 16 residues. V shed 5 bases and J 7 bases; nucleotides not matched to a gene: 13. For the CDR3, the DNA is TGTGCCAGCAGTCCCAGGGGGTACTACAGCGGTGAAAAACTGTTTTTT. Translated: CASSPRGYYSGEKLFF.

The genes are TRBV5-1 and TRBJ1-6; D may be TRBD1 (5 bases). In germline, CDR1 is SGHRS, CDR2 YFSETQ. The CDR3 contains 16 residues. V dropped 1 base and J dropped 14 bases, with 22 bases sitting between them. CDR3 sequence: CASSLTPAGTGEALHF. The CDR3 nucleotides are TGCGCCAGCAGCTTGACCCCGGCGGGGACCGGAGAAGCCCTCCACTTT. The full variable domain, its missing parts supplied by reference TRBV5-1 and TRBJ1-6, is KAGVTQTPRYLIKTRGQQVTLSCSPISGHRSVSWYQQTPGQGLQFLFEYFSETQRNKGNFPGRFSGRQFSNSRSEMNVSTLELGDSALYLCASSLTPAGTGEALHFGNGTRLTVT.

The V gene is TRBV14, the J gene TRBJ2-2, with a tentative D call TRBD2 (6 bases). V was pared by 4 bases and J by 5 bases, with 17 bases between. The CDR3 is 16 amino acids. Per the germline V gene, CDR1 is SGHDN and CDR2 is FVKESK. CDR3: CASSLLGGPGTGELFF. For the CDR3, the DNA is TGTGCCAGCAGCCTACTGGGAGGACCGGGGACCGGGGAGCTGTTTTTT.

CDR3 sequence: CSVGVTSGNEQYF. CDR3 in DNA: TGCAGCGTTGGGGTGACTAGCGGGAACGAGCAGTACTTC. The gene calls are TRBV29-1 and TRBJ2-7; TRBD2 matches at 11 bases. This CDR3 is 13 amino acids long. The germline V gene encodes CDR1 SQVTM and CDR2 ANQGSEA. Trimming took 4 bases from V and 5 from J; bases not matched to a gene: 4.

Written as DNA, the CDR3 is TGTGCCAGCAGCATGAAGGGGGCTAGCAATCAGCCCCAGCATTTT. Amino acid sequence: CASSMKGASNQPQHF. The chain joins TRBV7-8 to TRBJ1-5, with 7 bases aligning to TRBD1. CDR3 length equals 15 residues. Germline trimming cut 5 bases from V and 0 bases from J; bases unmatched to any gene: 4. CDR1 is SGHVS, CDR2 FQNEAQ, per germline. Filled out from reference TRBV7-8 and TRBJ1-5, the complete variable domain reads GAGVSQSPRYKVAKRGQDVALRCDPISGHVSLFWYQQALGQGPEFLTYFQNEAQLDKSGLPSDRFFAERPEGSVSTLKIQRTQQEDSAVYLCASSMKGASNQPQHFGDGTRLSIL.

The gene calls are TRBV7-6 and TRBJ2-5; a weak D match, TRBD1 (6 bases). The CDR3 consists of 16 residues. The germline V and J ends were trimmed by 3 bases and 0 bases, with 14 bases remaining between them. Germline lookup yields CDR1 SGHVS and CDR2 FNYEAQ. CDR3 nucleotide sequence: TGTGCCAGCAGCTTTGACCCGGACAGAAACCAAGAGACCCAGTACTTC. Translation gives CASSFDPDRNQETQYF.

J is TRBJ1-4 and V is TRBV15; tentatively, D is TRBD1 (5 bases). The length of the CDR3 is 17 residues. Trimming took 3 bases from V and 0 from J, leaving 14 bases between them. Germline CDR1 reads LNHNV; CDR2 reads YYDKDF (reference sequence). The CDR3 is CATSRWGDLATNEKLFF. CDR3 coding DNA: TGTGCCACCAGCAGGTGGGGGGACCTTGCAACTAATGAAAAACTGTTTTTT.

The V and J genes are TRBV12-1 and TRBJ2-2; the D segment call TRBD2 is taken from the table without a DNA check. TRBV12-1 is a pseudogene locus. This CDR3 has 13 amino acids. CDR3 DNA sequence: TGTGCCAGCAGCCCCGTCGTCACCGGGGAGCTGTTTTTT. It encodes CASSPVVTGELFF.

J is TRBJ2-7 and V is TRBV5-1, with a possible D match to TRBD1 (6 bases). The V and J ends lost 2 bases and 2 bases respectively, with 23 bases between them. Germline-derived CDR1 and CDR2 are SGHRS and YFSETQ. The CDR3 loop spans 18 amino acids. The CDR3 DNA follows: TGCGCCAGCAGCTTAATGCCCCCTCGGGACACATCAACCTACGAGCAGTACTTC. Amino acids: CASSLMPPRDTSTYEQYF.

The V gene is TRBV15, the J gene TRBJ2-1; TRBD2 might be the D (5 bases). The CDR3 spans 14 residues. The V and J ends lost 0 bases and 6 bases respectively, with 9 bases between them. CDR1 is LNHNV and CDR2 is YYDKDF in the germline V gene (reference sequence). The CDR3 DNA sequence: TGTGCCACCAGCAGAGACCTAGCATCCAATGAGCAGTTCTTC. Translating it yields CATSRDLASNEQFF.

The chain employs TRBV19 and TRBJ1-6; D is unresolved. The CDR3 has 16 residues. Looked up from germline, CDR1 is LNHDA and CDR2 is SQIVND (reference sequence). The ends were cut back, 4 bases at V and 7 bases at J, with 17 bases in the middle. The CDR3 is CASSNPLQIQNSPLHF. The CDR3 DNA is TGTGCCAGTAGTAATCCCCTCCAGATCCAAAATTCACCCCTCCACTTT.

The genes are TRBV7-9 and TRBJ2-7; 8 bases map to TRBD2. Germline CDR1 reads SEHNR; CDR2 reads FQNEAQ (reference sequence). The CDR3 consists of 14 residues. Trimming took 6 bases from V and 1 from J; bases not matched to a gene: 5. This chain's CDR3 is CASSSTSGSYEQYF. CDR3 DNA sequence: TGTGCCAGCAGTAGTACTAGCGGTTCCTACGAGCAGTACTTC.

The rearrangement joins TRBV4-2 to TRBJ1-6, with D hard to call. Germline V gene lookup returns CDR1 LGHNA and CDR2 YNFKEQ. The CDR3 spans 15 residues. V lost 0 bases to trimming and J lost 10 bases, with 13 bases between them. CDR3 region: CASSQDLRSVSPLHF. CDR3 bases: TGTGCCAGCAGCCAAGATCTTAGGAGTGTGTCACCCCTCCACTTT.